The 18 T cell receptor beta chains below all came from one sample that was sequenced in a study of T cells in Graves' hyperthyroidism and ophthalmopathy. There were TCR beta CDR3 regions amplified from RNA transcripts. An initial round of RT-PCR targeting the TCR CDR3 relied on the HTBI primer set. MiXCR, run by TCRdb on the multiplex PCR reads, gives a single entry per CDR3 protein. This table has around 450,000 distinct CDR3 sequences, 15% to 19% appearing once. Material: blood. The receptor source for this set is a woman between 18 and 30 years old with Graves' hyperthyroidism.

This clonotype was found many times. This chain connects TRBV3-1 to TRBJ1-2; the match to TRBD1 covers 7 bases. The CDR3 runs 16 residues. V shed 6 bases, J shed 4 bases, and the junction held 14 bases outside the gene matches. Germline V lookup: CDR1 LGHDT, CDR2 YNNKEL (reference sequence). The CDR3 region has the DNA TGTGCCAGCAGTACGAGAGCCAGGGGGATTCTCTATGGCTACACCTTC. Protein sequence: CASSTRARGILYGYTF.

The genes are TRBV19 and TRBJ1-5; D is uncertain. The CDR3 has 13 amino acids. CDR1 and CDR2 (germline): LNHDA, SQIVND (reference sequence). V lost 0 bases to trimming and J lost 4 bases, with 4 bases between them. The chain's CDR3 is CASSIDLNQPQHF. In DNA form, the CDR3 reads TGTGCCAGTAGTATAGACCTAAATCAGCCCCAGCATTTT.

V gene TRBV12-3 or TRBV12-4 combines with J gene TRBJ2-5; 8 bases are shared with TRBD2. This CDR3 contains 13 residues. The trim removed 2 bases at V and 7 bases at J, leaving 3 bases unmatched. The CDR3 is CASSLFAGGTQYF. The CDR3 region has the DNA TGTGCCAGCAGTTTATTCGCGGGGGGGACCCAGTACTTC.

The chain employs TRBV7-4 and TRBJ2-3; D is tentatively TRBD1 or TRBD2 (6 bases each). The ends were cut back, 8 bases at V and 4 bases at J, with 19 bases in the middle. The CDR3 runs 15 residues. Germline V gives CDR1 SGHVT, CDR2 SQSDAQ. CDR3 bases: TGTGCCAGCTCTCTAAAGGGGGGCCGGGCAGATACGCAGTATTTT. This translates into CASSLKGGRADTQYF.

Many counts were recorded for this clonotype. The V and J genes are TRBV6-1 and TRBJ2-3; D is undetermined. The CDR3 has 13 residues. V was pared by 10 bases and J by 2 bases, with 13 bases between. The germline V gene has CDR1 MNHNS and CDR2 SASEGT. In DNA, the CDR3 is TGTGCCAACGCAGACACCAACACAGATACGCAGTATTTT. Translating it yields CANADTNTDTQYF.

This clonotype was seen ten or more times. V usage is TRBV7-3 and J usage is TRBJ2-1, with D possibly being TRBD1 (6 bases). The CDR3 consists of 12 residues. From germline, CDR1 is SGHTA and CDR2 FQGTGA. The germline V and J ends were trimmed by 3 bases and 9 bases, with 9 bases remaining between them. CDR3 DNA: TGTGCCAGCAGCTTCCAAGGGGGTGAGCAGTTCTTC. Translating it yields CASSFQGGEQFF.

This clonotype appeared a few times. This chain joins TRBV7-9 and TRBJ1-4; D is uncertain. The CDR3 runs to 12 residues. Germline-derived CDR1 and CDR2 are SEHNR and FQNEAQ (reference sequence). The V gene lost 5 bases and the J gene lost 8 bases, with 9 bases spanning the gap. CDR3 sequence (DNA): TGTGCCAGCAGCCCAGTAGAGGAAAAACTGTTTTTT. This translates into CASSPVEEKLFF.

There are many counts of this clonotype. This chain joins TRBV30 and TRBJ1-5; D is ambiguous. V shed 0 bases and J shed 5 bases, with 8 bases lying between them. The CDR3 loop spans 13 amino acids. Germline values: CDR1 GTSNPN, CDR2 SVGIG (reference sequence). CDR3 region: CAWSVRPDQPQHF. Here the CDR3 DNA reads TGTGCCTGGAGTGTAAGGCCGGATCAGCCCCAGCATTTT.

This clonotype showed up many times. This rearrangement joins TRBV3-1 to TRBJ2-2, with D uncertain. Per germline, CDR1 LGHDT and CDR2 YNNKEL (reference sequence). Trimming removed 5 bases at V and 6 bases at J, with 7 bases between. CDR3 size: 12 residues. The DNA of the CDR3 is TGTGCCAGCAGCTTTCCGTCCGGGGAGCTGTTTTTT. Translated, it gives CASSFPSGELFF. Complete variable domain (other parts from reference TRBV3-1 and TRBJ2-2): DTAVSQTPKYLVTQMGNDKSIKCEQNLGHDTMYWYKQDSKKFLKIMFSYNNKELIINETVPNRFSPKSPDKAHLNLHINSLELGDSAVYFCASSFPSGELFFGEGSRLTVL.

The chain couples TRBV5-1 to TRBJ2-1; 14 bases are shared with TRBD2. CDR1 SGHRS and CDR2 YFSETQ come from the germline V gene. Germline trimming cut 3 bases from V and 5 bases from J; bases unmatched to any gene: 4. The CDR3 has 16 residues. CDR3: CASSSSGLAGDNEQFF. DNA of the CDR3: TGCGCCAGCAGCTCCTCGGGACTAGCGGGGGACAATGAGCAGTTCTTC.

The genes are TRBV5-8 and TRBJ2-7, with a weak D call TRBD1 (5 bases). CDR3 length: 15 residues. CDR1 is SGHTS and CDR2 is YDEGEE in the germline V gene. Deletions cut 2 bases from V and 2 bases from J, with 14 bases between. Here the CDR3 DNA reads TGTGCCAGCAGCTTTTCAGGGATTTTAGCCTACGAGCAGTACTTC. Its protein is CASSFSGILAYEQYF.

This clonotype was seen many times. The genes are TRBV3-1 and TRBJ2-7, with D maybe TRBD1 (6 bases). In germline, CDR1 is LGHDT, CDR2 YNNKEL (reference sequence). There are 15 residues in the CDR3. V lost 0 bases and J lost 4, with 13 bases in between. CDR3: CASSQDPVGAYEQYF. The DNA for the CDR3 is TGTGCCAGCAGCCAAGATCCGGTGGGGGCGTACGAGCAGTACTTC.

This clonotype was detected many times. V and J are TRBV4-1 and TRBJ2-1; TRBD1 is a possible D gene (6 bases). The length of the CDR3 is 14 residues. CDR1 MGHRA and CDR2 YSYEKL come from the germline V gene. V lost 0 bases and J 8 bases, leaving 11 bases between the germline ends. The CDR3 spells CASSQDEGVDEQFF. The DNA for the CDR3 is TGCGCCAGCAGCCAAGATGAGGGGGTGGATGAGCAGTTCTTC.

This clonotype was observed at least ten times. The genes are TRBV6-2 or TRBV6-3 and TRBJ2-3; D ambiguous. The CDR3 length is 13 residues. Trimming shortened V by 0 bases and J by 2 bases, and 3 bases separated the two germline ends. Germline V gene lookup returns CDR1 MNHEY and CDR2 SVGEGT. DNA of the CDR3: TGTGCCAGCAGTTACTCGGACACAGATACGCAGTATTTT. Its protein is CASSYSDTDTQYF.

This clonotype has a count of ten or more. The rearrangement joins TRBV28 to TRBJ2-1; no clear D. The CDR3 covers 16 residues. Germline V gene lookup returns CDR1 MDHEN and CDR2 SYDVKM. Between the trimmed V and J ends, which lost 2 bases and 0 bases, there was a span of 11 bases. The CDR3 coding sequence is TGTGCCAGCAGTTTAGGAGTGATCGTCTCCTACAATGAGCAGTTCTTC. It encodes CASSLGVIVSYNEQFF.

On this clonotype itself: Sequence at one end of the junction differs from germline and may be a read error. This sequence joins TRBV7-7 and TRBJ2-1, with D maybe TRBD2 (6 bases). The CDR3 has 13 amino acids. Germline V gene sequence: CDR1 SSHAT, CDR2 FNYEAQ (reference sequence). CDR3 loop: CASSSGERNEQFF. DNA of the CDR3: TGTGCTAGCAGCTCGGGAGAGAGAAATGAGCAGTTCTTC.

This clonotype was picked up many times. The chain is built from TRBV7-6 and TRBJ1-6; no reliable D call. In germline, CDR1 is SGHVS, CDR2 FNYEAQ. The CDR3 covers 15 residues. Trimming shortened V by 4 bases and J by 0 bases, and 7 bases separated the two germline ends. The CDR3 coding sequence is TGTGCCAGCAGCTCGGTTAGCTCCTATAATTCACCCCTCCACTTT. Translated, it gives CASSSVSSYNSPLHF.

This clonotype was recorded at least ten times. V and J are TRBV7-9 and TRBJ1-5; a weak D match, TRBD1 (6 bases). Trimming pared 1 base from V and 5 bases from J, leaving 12 bases between. The CDR3 has 15 amino acids. Germline loops: CDR1 SEHNR, CDR2 FQNEAQ (reference sequence). Written as DNA, the CDR3 is TGTGCCAGCAGCTTAGGGTGGACAGCGGATCAGCCCCAGCATTTT. This encodes CASSLGWTADQPQHF.